This TCR beta chain was profiled in a study of vaccination effects on CD4 cells after COVID-19. About the research overall: Median timing of post-vaccine samples was 72 days after the second dose.

J gave up 7 bases and V 10 bases, and 5 bases lay outside the gene matches. Germline loops: CDR1 MNHEY, CDR2 SMNVEV (reference sequence). The CDR3 spans 13 residues. Assay: immunoSEQ multiplex PCR; the TCRdb copy retains only in-frame clones and omits some. This table has some 30,000 clones, 80% to 85% appearing once. This clone was detected once. Its antigen is unknown. Sequencing was preceded by expansion of antigen-specific CD4+ T cells with viral peptide pools in the ViraFEST assay. CD4+ T cells were isolated after less than 13 days of culture. Participants were vaccinated with two doses of either the BNT162b2 or mRNA-1273 vaccine. Nucleocapsid antibody tests were negative, and the vaccine recipients had no prior SARS-CoV-2 infection.

This receptor was identified in a human donor who received a COVID-19 vaccine. Some clones in this sample may be carry-over from other donors' samples. This chain links TRBV27 with TRBJ2-3, with 13 bases that match TRBD2. The input for sequencing was CD4+ T cells from PBMCs cultured with SARS-CoV-2 spike peptides, taken after COVID-19 vaccination. The CDR3 nucleotides are TGTGCCACTCGGACTAGCGGGGGATATACGCAGTATTTT. Its protein is CATRTSGGYTQYF.